Listed here are 29 T cell receptor beta chains from one sample, sequenced in a study of T cell repertoires in cytomegalovirus infection. These TCRs' antigens remain unknown. TCRdb recomputed calls from the reads with MiXCR, one row per CDR3 protein. The sample includes roughly 570,000 distinct CDR3 sequences, around 40% seen only once; the top ten take about 48%. This material consisted of cultured PBMCs, taken from culture after CMV antigen stimulation. The receptors were sampled from a human donor in good health (CMV status not recorded). Some clones in this sample may be carry-over from other donors' samples.

The CDR3: CSAARIGSAHTDTQYF. In DNA form, the CDR3 reads TGCAGTGCTGCAAGGATAGGTAGCGCGCACACAGATACGCAGTATTTT. The chain joins TRBV20-1 to TRBJ2-3; TRBD2 might be the D (5 bases). This CDR3 spans 16 amino acids. V was shortened by 5 bases and J by 2 bases, with 20 bases between the two germline ends. Germline V gene lookup returns CDR1 DFQATT and CDR2 SNEGSKA (reference sequence).

The chain carries TRBV28 and TRBJ2-3, with D tentatively TRBD1 or TRBD2 (6 bases each). Trimming removed 10 bases at V and 4 bases at J, with 15 bases between. The CDR3 has 13 amino acids. Germline CDR1 MDHEN, CDR2 SYDVKM. The chain's CDR3 is CATIGGVADTQYF. The CDR3 nucleotides read TGTGCCACCATCGGGGGCGTAGCAGATACGCAGTATTTT.

This clonotype was observed a few times. CDR3 loop: CASRPGQYEQYF. CDR3 DNA sequence: TGTGCCAGCAGACCCGGACAGTACGAGCAGTACTTC. The rearrangement joins TRBV28 to TRBJ2-7; tentatively, D is TRBD1 (6 bases). Deletions cut 6 bases from V and 4 bases from J, with 10 bases between. Germline CDR1 MDHEN, CDR2 SYDVKM. There are 12 residues in the CDR3.

The genes are TRBV27 and TRBJ2-2; TRBD2 matches at 7 bases. V gave up 4 bases and J gave up 3 bases; unmatched junction bases: 11. The CDR3 runs 17 residues. Germline V gene data show CDR1 as MNHEY and CDR2 as SMNVEV (reference sequence). CDR3 sequence (DNA): TGTGCCAGCAGTTCCCTCCCACGGGGAGGGTACACCGGGGAGCTGTTTTTT. Translation gives CASSSLPRGGYTGELFF.

The chain carries TRBV20-1 and TRBJ2-1; TRBD2 matches at 9 bases. The V gene's germline CDR1 is DFQATT and CDR2 SNEGSKA (reference sequence). V lost 2 bases to trimming and J lost 3 bases; unmatched junction nucleotides: 8. CDR3 length: 16 residues. CDR3 bases: TGCAGTGCTAGATCCCGGACTAGCGCGAACTACAATGAGCAGTTCTTC. This codes for CSARSRTSANYNEQFF.

The gene calls are TRBV6-2 or TRBV6-3 and TRBJ2-5, with 9 bases fitting TRBD2. Trimming took 8 bases from V and 5 from J; bases not matched to a gene: 6. The CDR3 covers 13 residues. Looked up from germline, CDR1 is MNHEY and CDR2 is SVGEGT. The CDR3 DNA reads TGTGCCAGCGGCGGGAGGGTCATGGAGACCCAGTACTTC. Translating gives CASGGRVMETQYF.

The rearrangement uses TRBV5-6 and TRBJ2-2; 15 nucleotides match TRBD2. CDR3 length: 18 residues. V trimming: 5 bases; J trimming: 6 bases; junction bases outside the gene matches: 11. In germline, CDR1 is SGHDT, CDR2 YYEEEE. The CDR3 here is CASSPTPGLAGGPGELFF. CDR3 bases: TGTGCCAGCAGTCCCACCCCGGGACTAGCGGGAGGACCCGGGGAGCTGTTTTTT.

This chain uses TRBV12-3 or TRBV12-4 with TRBJ1-2; D uncertain. Deletions cut 6 bases from V and 1 base from J, with 15 bases between. The CDR3 is 15 amino acids. As DNA, the CDR3 is TGTGCCAGCAGCATGAGTGGGGTTGGTAACTATGGCTACACCTTC. Translation gives CASSMSGVGNYGYTF.

Concerning this clonotype itself: A junction end diverges from the germline sequence, so it may reflect a read error. This chain connects TRBV7-8 to TRBJ1-6; D not certain. Germline V gives CDR1 SGHVS, CDR2 FQNEAQ. The CDR3 is 14 amino acids. This CDR3 reads CASSLPGSDSPLHF. CDR3 bases: TGTGCCAGCAGCTTACCGGGGTCTGATTCACCCCTCCACTTC.

This clonotype showed up many times. The rearrangement joins TRBV7-8 to TRBJ1-5; 9 bases map to TRBD1. The CDR3 loop spans 15 amino acids. V shed 5 bases and J 1 base; nucleotides not matched to a gene: 3. CDR1 is SGHVS and CDR2 is FQNEAQ in the germline V gene. In nucleotides, the CDR3 is TGTGCCAGCAGCAGGGACAGGGCGAGCAATCAGCCCCAGCATTTT. It codes for CASSRDRASNQPQHF.

This clonotype was detected ten times or more. This chain's CDR3 is CASSPDRGNYGYTF. As DNA, the CDR3 is TGTGCCAGCAGCCCAGACAGGGGCAACTATGGCTACACCTTC. The chain couples TRBV7-2 to TRBJ1-2, with TRBD1 matching over 8 bases. Unmatched junction bases numbered 4, after V lost 5 bases and J lost 2 bases. This CDR3 comprises 14 residues. CDR1 is SGHTA, CDR2 FQGNSA, per germline.

The V and J genes are TRBV11-2 and TRBJ2-7, with D possibly being TRBD2 (6 bases). V shed 0 bases and J shed 2 bases, with 14 bases lying between them. CDR1 and CDR2 (germline): SGHAT, FQNNGV. This CDR3 is 16 amino acids long. This CDR3 reads CASSLDAGSSTYEQYF. The CDR3 region has the DNA TGTGCCAGCAGCTTAGATGCGGGGTCTAGTACCTACGAGCAGTACTTC.

This chain connects TRBV19 to TRBJ2-2, with D tentatively TRBD1 (6 bases). Per the germline V gene, CDR1 is LNHDA and CDR2 is SQIVND (reference sequence). Trimming shortened V by 8 bases and J by 5 bases, and 9 bases separated the two germline ends. The CDR3 has 12 residues. The CDR3 nucleotides read TGTGCCAGTCCTGACAGGACCGGGGAGCTGTTTTTT. Amino acids: CASPDRTGELFF.

This clonotype was counted ten times or more. CDR3 sequence (DNA): TGTGCCAGCAGCCCGGGGGTCTCCTACGAGCAGTACTTC. It translates to CASSPGVSYEQYF. V is TRBV7-2 and J is TRBJ2-7, with a tentative D call TRBD2 (6 bases). V shed 5 bases and J shed 0 bases, with 8 bases lying between them. In germline, CDR1 is SGHTA, CDR2 FQGNSA. This CDR3 is 13 amino acids long.

This clonotype has just a few counts. J is TRBJ2-2 and V is TRBV6-2 or TRBV6-3; TRBD2 might be the D (6 bases). CDR3 length equals 12 residues. The germline CDR1 and CDR2 sequences are MNHEY and SVGEGT. Trimming removed 8 bases at V and 3 bases at J, with 7 bases between. In DNA form, the CDR3 reads TGTGCCAGCGGAGGGGACACCGGGGAGCTGTTTTTT. Encoded protein: CASGGDTGELFF.

This clonotype was picked up a small number of times. This chain connects TRBV20-1 to TRBJ2-6; possible D gene TRBD2, 5 bases. CDR3 length: 14 amino acids. Germline lookup yields CDR1 DFQATT and CDR2 SNEGSKA (reference sequence). Trimming left V 3 bases short and J 2 bases short, with 8 bases between. As DNA, the CDR3 is TGCAGTGCTAGTTCCGGGGCTGGGGCCAACGTCCTGACTTTC. Its translation is CSASSGAGANVLTF.

As DNA, the CDR3 is TGTGCCAGCGCCGCGGGGGCACGCGAAAAACTGTTTTTT. The encoded protein is CASAAGAREKLFF. The V gene is TRBV2, the J gene TRBJ1-4; possibly TRBD1 for D (6 bases). The CDR3 contains 13 residues. Trimming pared 8 bases from V and 8 bases from J, leaving 15 bases between. In germline, CDR1 is SNHLY, CDR2 FYNNEI.

This clonotype was detected a few times. This sequence joins TRBV6-1 and TRBJ2-7; 8 nucleotides match TRBD1. J gave up 3 bases and V 5 bases, and 12 bases lay outside the gene matches. CDR1 is MNHNS and CDR2 is SASEGT in the germline V gene. The CDR3 contains 16 residues. CDR3 amino acids: CASSYARTGRSYEQYF. The CDR3 DNA follows: TGTGCCAGCAGTTATGCCCGGACAGGGCGAAGCTACGAGCAGTACTTC.

This clonotype was seen repeatedly, ten times or more. The chain uses TRBV7-2 and TRBJ2-3, with D perhaps matching TRBD1 or TRBD2 (5 bases each). Germline CDR1 SGHTA, CDR2 FQGNSA. The CDR3 sequence is 15 residues long. The V gene lost 3 bases and the J gene lost 1 base, with 11 bases spanning the gap. The CDR3 protein is CASSLWGSGTDTQYF. CDR3 DNA: TGTGCCAGCAGCTTGTGGGGGAGTGGCACAGATACGCAGTATTTT.

The rearrangement links TRBV27 to TRBJ2-7; 11 bases line up with TRBD2. CDR1 MNHEY and CDR2 SMNVEV come from the germline V gene (reference sequence). This CDR3 spans 17 amino acids. Trimming took 3 bases from V and 0 from J; bases not matched to a gene: 7. The CDR3 here is CASSLGTSGSSSYEQYF. The CDR3 region has the DNA TGTGCCAGCAGTTTGGGGACTAGCGGCTCCAGCTCCTACGAGCAGTACTTC.

The V and J genes are TRBV20-1 and TRBJ1-2, with 8 bases identical to TRBD1. Germline V gives CDR1 DFQATT, CDR2 SNEGSKA (reference sequence). This CDR3 contains 12 residues. V lost 0 bases and J lost 8; bases outside the gene matches: 2. In DNA, the CDR3 is TGCAGTGCTAGAGATGGGGACAGGGGCTACACCTTC. This sequence encodes CSARDGDRGYTF.

This clonotype showed up just a few times. In DNA form, the CDR3 reads TGTGCCAGCAGCTTGGACATAACTGAAGCTTTCTTT. Its translation: CASSLDITEAFF. V is TRBV7-9 and J is TRBJ1-1; D perhaps matches TRBD1 (5 bases). Trimming shortened V by 3 bases and J by 5 bases, and 7 bases separated the two germline ends. Germline V gives CDR1 SEHNR, CDR2 FQNEAQ (reference sequence). The CDR3 extends over 12 amino acids.

This clonotype was counted a few times. The chain recombines TRBV25-1 with TRBJ1-2, with D possibly TRBD1 on 6 matching bases. This CDR3 has 14 amino acids. V was trimmed by 3 bases and J by 5 bases, leaving 13 bases between them. The germline CDR1 and CDR2 sequences are MGHDK and SYGVNS. The CDR3 is CASSDWTDLYGYTF. In DNA, the CDR3 is TGTGCCAGCAGTGATTGGACAGACCTTTATGGCTACACCTTC.

The chain carries TRBV19 and TRBJ1-5; D not resolved. The CDR3 contains 13 residues. Trimming cost V 8 bases and J 4 bases, with 12 bases left between them. The V gene's germline CDR1 is LNHDA and CDR2 SQIVND (reference sequence). CDR3 amino acids: CASAFGMNQPQHF. The CDR3 nucleotides read TGTGCCAGTGCGTTCGGGATGAATCAGCCCCAGCATTTT. The full variable domain, rest sourced from reference TRBV19 and TRBJ1-5, is DGGITQSPKYLFRKEGQNVTLSCEQNLNHDAMYWYRQDPGQGLRLIYYSQIVNDFQKGDIAEGYSVSREKKESFPLTVTSAQKNPTAFYLCASAFGMNQPQHFGDGTRLSIL.

This chain links TRBV10-3 with TRBJ2-2; the match to TRBD2 covers 9 bases. The CDR3 is 15 residues long. Germline CDR1 reads ENHRY; CDR2 reads SYGVKD. J lost 1 base, V lost 6 bases, and 3 bases had no gene match. CDR3 nucleotide sequence: TGTGCCATCAGGAGCGGGGGGCTGAACACCGGGGAGCTGTTTTTT. Protein: CAIRSGGLNTGELFF.

This clonotype was counted only a few times. The chain links TRBV6-2 or TRBV6-3 to TRBJ2-1, with 10 bases that match TRBD2. This CDR3 comprises 16 residues. Losses at the gene ends were 5 bases for V and 5 bases for J; bases not matched to a gene: 9. Per germline, CDR1 MNHEY and CDR2 SVGEGT. CDR3 amino acids: CASSRVAGGRDNEQFF. For the CDR3, the DNA is TGTGCCAGCAGTCGCGTAGCGGGAGGCCGCGACAATGAGCAGTTCTTC.

The chain couples TRBV20-1 to TRBJ2-3, with TRBD2 matching 9 bases. V lost 5 bases, J lost 4 bases, and 16 bases stayed unmatched. Germline loops: CDR1 DFQATT, CDR2 SNEGSKA (reference sequence). The CDR3 is made up of 17 amino acids. CDR3 residues: CSASRGGLSPGADTQYF. The CDR3 DNA is TGCAGTGCTTCGCGGGGGGGGCTTTCTCCAGGCGCAGATACGCAGTATTTT.

This chain links TRBV11-1 with TRBJ1-1, with D possibly TRBD1 on 6 matching bases. The CDR3 is 17 amino acids. Germline CDR1 reads SGHAT; CDR2 reads FQDESV (reference sequence). Trimming left V 1 base short and J 1 base short, with 16 bases between. CDR3 sequence (DNA): TGTGCCAGCAGCTTAGGAGGGTCCGGGACAAAGAACACTGAAGCTTTCTTT. It is translated as CASSLGGSGTKNTEAFF.

Only a few counts were recorded for this clonotype. This chain links TRBV7-8 with TRBJ1-2; no clear D. V lost 3 bases and J lost 8, with 16 bases in between. Germline lookup yields CDR1 SGHVS and CDR2 FQNEAQ. This CDR3 is built from 14 residues. In DNA form, the CDR3 reads TGTGCCAGCAGCTTTTATTCGCGAAATGGGGGCTACACCTTC. Its translation is CASSFYSRNGGYTF. The full variable domain, its missing parts supplied by reference TRBV7-8 and TRBJ1-2, is GAGVSQSPRYKVAKRGQDVALRCDPISGHVSLFWYQQALGQGPEFLTYFQNEAQLDKSGLPSDRFFAERPEGSVSTLKIQRTQQEDSAVYLCASSFYSRNGGYTFGSGTRLTVV.